The clone carrying this TCR beta chain was detected only a few times. This sample is part of a study of blood T cell repertoires in COVID-19. About the study: Spain, Italy and the United States supplied samples that represented acute and convalescent COVID-19. The analysed material was cDNA or gDNA that came from T cells, B-cell-depleted T cells, or PBMCs.

The germline V gene has CDR1 LGHNT and CDR2 FRNRAP. The CDR3 spans 11 residues. Trimming pared 7 bases from V and 4 bases from J, leaving 7 bases between. As originally analysed: Reference gene primers were amplified, and this amplification served to estimate nucleated cell counts. Produced via immunoSEQ multiplex PCR; TCRdb's table is partial and in-frame only. D and trimming come from the DNA, and the V and J calls and clone size come from that table. The data show 93,000 or so clones, about 85% seen once. This clonotype was obtained from a man between 50 and 59 years old in a cohort sampled during active COVID-19. The V and J genes are TRBV12-5 and TRBJ1-1; no definite D call. What was sequenced was peripheral blood. In DNA, the CDR3 is TGTGCTAGTGCGGGGAGCACTGAAGCTTTCTTT. This gives the protein CASAGSTEAFF.